The next 31 T cell receptor beta chains were all read from a single sample in a study of technical replicates of blood from a handful of donors. Some clones are missing from TCRdb's copy, which holds only in-frame ones; the method was immunoSEQ multiplex PCR. The sample lists 62,000 or so clones, about 90% seen once, with roughly 4.8% in the top ten. Sequenced material: PBMCs. The origin of the receptors is a human donor in good health. Some clones in this sample may be carry-over from other donors' samples.

The rearrangement links TRBV2 to TRBJ1-1; 8 bases match TRBD1. CDR1 SNHLY and CDR2 FYNNEI come from the germline V gene. The CDR3 is 17 amino acids. V was clipped by 6 bases and J by 4 bases; unmatched bases: 16. CDR3 nucleotides: TGTGCCAGCAGATTCCCTCGCCCGGACAGGGATGGCACTGAAGCTTTCTTT. Amino acids: CASRFPRPDRDGTEAFF. The full variable domain, its missing parts supplied by reference TRBV2 and TRBJ1-1, is EPEVTQTPSHQVTQMGQEVILRCVPISNHLYFYWYRQILGQKVEFLVSFYNNEISEKSEIFDDQFSVERPDGSNFTLKIRSTKLEDSAMYFCASRFPRPDRDGTEAFFGQGTRLTVV.

This clone was detected only once. The chain recombines TRBV4-2 with TRBJ2-7; D possibly corresponds to TRBD1 (6 bases). With 4 bases removed from V and 0 bases from J, the gap between germline ends came to 10 bases. The CDR3 covers 14 residues. Germline lookup yields CDR1 LGHNA and CDR2 YNFKEQ. The CDR3 sequence: CASSRTTGSYEQYF. The CDR3 nucleotides are TGTGCCAGCAGCCGAACGACAGGCTCCTACGAGCAGTACTTC.

This rearrangement joins TRBV5-1 to TRBJ1-5; D gene uncertain. The CDR3 is made up of 13 amino acids. Germline CDR1 is SGHRS and CDR2 is YFSETQ. Trimming stripped 4 bases from V and 5 bases from J, with 10 bases between. The CDR3 sequence is CASSPDGDQPQHF. The CDR3 DNA reads as TGCGCCAGCAGCCCGGACGGGGATCAGCCCCAGCATTTT. Supplemented by reference TRBV5-1 and TRBJ1-5, the full variable domain reads KAGVTQTPRYLIKTRGQQVTLSCSPISGHRSVSWYQQTPGQGLQFLFEYFSETQRNKGNFPGRFSGRQFSNSRSEMNVSTLELGDSALYLCASSPDGDQPQHFGDGTRLSIL.

The rearrangement links TRBV7-9 to TRBJ2-3; D is possibly TRBD1 (6 bases). CDR1 and CDR2 (germline): SEHNR, FQNEAQ (reference sequence). The CDR3 is 14 residues long. Trimming cost V 3 bases and J 8 bases, with 15 bases left between them. The DNA for the CDR3 is TGTGCCAGCAGCTTGACCAGGGGTCAGGGTACGCAGTATTTT. It encodes CASSLTRGQGTQYF.

The V gene is TRBV9, the J gene TRBJ1-3; no reliable D call. The germline V gene has CDR1 SGDLS and CDR2 YYNGEE. This CDR3 contains 13 residues. Deletions cut 0 bases from V and 8 bases from J, with 9 bases between. CDR3 bases: TGTGCCAGCAGCGTAGTAGCCGGCGACACCATATATTTT. Amino acids: CASSVVAGDTIYF.

The chain combines TRBV7-9 with TRBJ2-3; weak D call: TRBD2 (5 bases). V lost 4 bases and J lost 0, with 8 bases in between. This CDR3 has 14 residues. Germline loops: CDR1 SEHNR, CDR2 FQNEAQ (reference sequence). The CDR3 DNA sequence: TGTGCCAGCAGCTCCGGCGGGAGCACAGATACGCAGTATTTT. Its translation is CASSSGGSTDTQYF.

The chain uses TRBV4-3 and TRBJ2-7, with 7 bases aligning to TRBD1. This CDR3 contains 15 residues. CDR1 LGHNA and CDR2 YSLEER come from the germline V gene. Germline trimming cut 0 bases from V and 3 bases from J; bases unmatched to any gene: 5. Here the CDR3 reads CASSQDPTGVYEQYF. Written as DNA, the CDR3 is TGCGCCAGCAGCCAAGATCCCACAGGGGTCTACGAGCAGTACTTC.

J is TRBJ2-7 and V is TRBV7-6, with TRBD1 identical over 7 bases. Germline loops: CDR1 SGHVS, CDR2 FNYEAQ. With V trimmed by 4 bases and J by 1 base, 4 bases remained unmatched. The length of the CDR3 is 14 residues. The CDR3 sequence: CASSSPDRSYEQYF. The CDR3 nucleotides read TGTGCCAGCAGCTCCCCGGACAGGTCCTACGAGCAGTACTTC.

V is TRBV14 and J is TRBJ1-1; the D is unclear. Germline values: CDR1 SGHDN, CDR2 FVKESK. The CDR3 loop spans 13 amino acids. The V end was cut by 1 base, the J end by 2 bases, with 5 bases between. In DNA, the CDR3 is TGTGCCAGCAGCCAAGGCACAAACACTGAAGCTTTCTTT. Its translation: CASSQGTNTEAFF.

The rearrangement uses TRBV7-2 and TRBJ2-2, with D possibly TRBD2 on 7 matching bases. The germline V gene encodes CDR1 SGHTA and CDR2 FQGNSA. V shed 5 bases and J shed 6 bases, with 10 bases lying between them. This CDR3 is 13 amino acids long. The CDR3 sequence is CASSVGGAGELFF. DNA of the CDR3: TGTGCCAGCAGCGTAGGGGGGGCCGGGGAGCTGTTTTTT.

The chain links TRBV29-1 to TRBJ1-1; 7 bases match TRBD1. Germline loops: CDR1 SQVTM, CDR2 ANQGSEA. J lost 0 bases, V lost 6 bases, and 1 base had no gene match. The CDR3 runs to 12 residues. As DNA, the CDR3 is TGCAGCGTGACAGGGCTGAACACTGAAGCTTTCTTT. Its translation is CSVTGLNTEAFF.

This clone came up a few times. The chain links TRBV7-9 to TRBJ1-2, with TRBD1 matching 8 bases. Trimming took 1 base from V and 6 from J; bases not matched to a gene: 4. The CDR3 is 14 residues long. Germline assignment: CDR1 SEHNR and CDR2 FQNEAQ (reference sequence). CDR3: CASSLGTGGNGYTF. CDR3 bases: TGTGCCAGCAGCTTAGGCACAGGGGGGAATGGCTACACCTTC.

The CDR3 loop reads CASSQRTEREGHYEQYF. The CDR3 region has the DNA TGCGCCAGCAGCCAGAGAACCGAGCGGGAGGGCCACTACGAGCAGTACTTC. The chain carries TRBV4-3 and TRBJ2-7, with 10 bases that match TRBD2. With V trimmed by 3 bases and J by 3 bases, 11 bases remained unmatched. Germline V gene lookup returns CDR1 LGHNA and CDR2 YSLEER. The CDR3 runs 17 residues.

The chain couples TRBV2 to TRBJ1-4; no clear D gene. V lost 8 bases and J lost 0, with 7 bases in between. Germline V gene lookup returns CDR1 SNHLY and CDR2 FYNNEI. CDR3 length equals 13 residues. The CDR3 reads CASSVATNEKLFF. The CDR3 DNA sequence: TGTGCCAGCTCGGTAGCAACTAATGAAAAACTGTTTTTT. Full variable domain (rest looked up from reference TRBV2 and TRBJ1-4): EPEVTQTPSHQVTQMGQEVILRCVPISNHLYFYWYRQILGQKVEFLVSFYNNEISEKSEIFDDQFSVERPDGSNFTLKIRSTKLEDSAMYFCASSVATNEKLFFGSGTQLSVL.

This chain joins TRBV5-1 and TRBJ2-7, with D possibly TRBD2 on 5 matching bases. V lost 0 bases and J lost 10, with 11 bases in between. CDR1 and CDR2 from the germline V gene are SGHRS and YFSETQ. The CDR3 loop spans 12 amino acids. CDR3 residues: CASSLVGGPQYF. In nucleotides, the CDR3 is TGCGCCAGCAGCTTGGTAGGAGGTCCACAGTACTTC.

The chain joins TRBV6-6 to TRBJ2-5, with D perhaps matching TRBD2 (6 bases). The CDR3 spans 12 residues. V was trimmed by 6 bases and J by 2 bases, leaving 7 bases between them. Germline CDR1 MNHNY, CDR2 SVGAGI (reference sequence). The CDR3 reads CASSGSQETQYF. DNA for the CDR3: TGTGCCAGCAGCGGGAGTCAAGAGACCCAGTACTTC.

This clone was counted only a few times. The chain uses TRBV29-1 and TRBJ2-2, with TRBD1 as a possible D gene (5 bases). In germline, CDR1 is SQVTM, CDR2 ANQGSEA. This CDR3 region has 15 residues. V lost 1 base and J 4 bases, leaving 13 bases between the germline ends. The chain's CDR3 is CSVEGWQGSTGELFF. The CDR3 nucleotides read TGCAGCGTTGAAGGGTGGCAGGGTAGCACCGGGGAGCTGTTTTTT.

This clone has only a few counts. The chain uses TRBV30 and TRBJ1-1; D unresolved. Germline V lookup: CDR1 GTSNPN, CDR2 SVGIG (reference sequence). The CDR3 runs to 13 residues. V lost 0 bases to trimming and J lost 4 bases, with 9 bases between them. CDR3 protein: CAWSVVPGTEAFF. CDR3 coding DNA: TGTGCCTGGAGTGTAGTCCCGGGCACTGAAGCTTTCTTT.

This sequence joins TRBV5-1 and TRBJ2-1; D is perhaps TRBD2 (5 bases). This CDR3 has 16 amino acids. Trimming took off 2 bases at V and 1 base at J, with 13 bases between the two ends. Germline-derived CDR1 and CDR2 are SGHRS and YFSETQ. The CDR3 DNA follows: TGCGCCAGCAGCTTTCTTGACCGGGGTTCCTACAATGAGCAGTTCTTC. Protein product: CASSFLDRGSYNEQFF.

The V call is TRBV7-9, the J call TRBJ1-1; D may be TRBD1 (6 bases). The germline V and J ends were trimmed by 7 bases and 10 bases, with 10 bases remaining between them. The CDR3 has 10 residues. CDR1 and CDR2 (germline): SEHNR, FQNEAQ (reference sequence). The CDR3 spells CASIDRTAFF. The CDR3, as DNA: TGTGCCAGCATCGACAGGACAGCTTTCTTT.

J is TRBJ2-5 and V is TRBV5-6, with D possibly TRBD2 on 5 matching bases. The CDR3 contains 14 residues. Germline V gene sequence: CDR1 SGHDT, CDR2 YYEEEE. V was pared by 1 base and J by 1 base, with 8 bases between. The CDR3 region is CASSLRTRQETQYF. The CDR3 region has the DNA TGTGCCAGCAGCTTGAGGACTCGCCAAGAGACCCAGTACTTC.

The table lists this clone with a count of one. The rearrangement uses TRBV10-3 and TRBJ1-1, with a possible D match to TRBD1 (6 bases). V shed 2 bases and J shed 8 bases, with 12 bases lying between them. The CDR3 totals 13 residues. Germline V gives CDR1 ENHRY, CDR2 SYGVKD. As DNA, the CDR3 is TGTGCCATCAGTGAGACGGGGGGCAGGGAAGCTTTCTTT. This gives the protein CAISETGGREAFF.

The V call is TRBV19, the J call TRBJ2-3; D ambiguous. Germline values: CDR1 LNHDA, CDR2 SQIVND (reference sequence). The length of the CDR3 is 12 residues. Deletions cut 6 bases from V and 4 bases from J, with 8 bases between. The CDR3 sequence: CASRAAADTQYF. CDR3 DNA sequence: TGTGCCAGTAGGGCCGCGGCAGATACGCAGTATTTT.

The rearrangement uses TRBV19 and TRBJ2-1; possible D gene TRBD1, 5 bases. CDR1 and CDR2 (germline): LNHDA, SQIVND (reference sequence). V was shortened by 3 bases and J by 6 bases, with 18 bases between the two germline ends. CDR3 length equals 16 residues. The CDR3 loop reads CASSIPATAYRNEQFF. Here the CDR3 DNA reads TGTGCCAGTAGTATCCCCGCGACAGCTTATCGCAATGAGCAGTTCTTC.

V and J are TRBV4-3 and TRBJ2-7, with 7 bases lining up with TRBD1. The junction had 12 bases not matched to a gene; V was cut back by 6 bases and J by 4 bases. This CDR3 spans 15 amino acids. Germline V gene data show CDR1 as LGHNA and CDR2 as YSLEER. The CDR3 here is CASSLATGLGYEQYF. DNA of the CDR3: TGCGCCAGCAGTCTCGCGACAGGGCTGGGGTACGAGCAGTACTTC.

This clone was counted a single time. The chain carries TRBV7-2 and TRBJ1-2; 8 bases line up with TRBD1. This CDR3 has 13 amino acids. The V and J ends lost 1 base and 8 bases, in that order; junction bases with no gene match: 3. Germline V gene sequence: CDR1 SGHTA, CDR2 FQGNSA. CDR3 protein: CASSLVTGVGYTF. Written as DNA, the CDR3 is TGTGCCAGCAGCTTAGTGACAGGGGTCGGCTACACCTTC.

The chain uses TRBV5-1 and TRBJ2-7, with 14 bases fitting TRBD2. V lost 4 bases and J lost 7; bases outside the gene matches: 7. The CDR3 loop spans 15 amino acids. Germline-derived CDR1 and CDR2 are SGHRS and YFSETQ. The chain's CDR3 is CASSPGTSGRLEQYF. The DNA for the CDR3 is TGCGCCAGCAGCCCTGGGACTAGCGGGAGATTGGAGCAGTACTTC.

The genes are TRBV27 and TRBJ1-2, with 8 bases that match TRBD1. The CDR3 runs to 15 residues. In germline, CDR1 is MNHEY, CDR2 SMNVEV (reference sequence). The junction had 9 bases not matched to a gene; V was cut back by 5 bases and J by 4 bases. In nucleotides, the CDR3 is TGTGCCAGCAGTCCTCCGGGACAGGACGTCTATGGCTACACCTTC. This sequence encodes CASSPPGQDVYGYTF.

This rearrangement joins TRBV7-6 to TRBJ2-7; 8 bases match TRBD2. Germline assignment: CDR1 SGHVS and CDR2 FNYEAQ. V gave up 2 bases and J gave up 6 bases; unmatched junction bases: 3. This CDR3 region has 13 residues. The CDR3 region is CASSLTGGAEQYF. The DNA for the CDR3 is TGTGCCAGCAGCTTAACGGGAGGGGCCGAGCAGTACTTC.

This clone turned up a few times. The gene calls are TRBV7-9 and TRBJ2-7; 8 bases fit TRBD1. Germline-derived CDR1 and CDR2 are SEHNR and FQNEAQ (reference sequence). The CDR3 runs to 16 residues. The junction had 12 bases not matched to a gene; V was cut back by 5 bases and J by 3 bases. CDR3 in amino acids: CASSPSPYRGFYEQYF. CDR3 coding DNA: TGTGCCAGCAGCCCTAGCCCCTACAGGGGGTTCTACGAGCAGTACTTC.

The chain couples TRBV10-3 to TRBJ2-5; no firm D call. This CDR3 spans 12 amino acids. Germline V gives CDR1 ENHRY, CDR2 SYGVKD. V lost 11 bases, J lost 7 bases, and 17 bases lay in between. The CDR3 region is CASCDTLGTQYF. The CDR3 DNA reads as TGTGCCTCGTGCGACACTTTGGGGACCCAGTACTTC.